These 24 T cell receptor beta chains share one sample of origin, sequenced in a study of blood T cells in healthy people across ages. Alongside a J-beta primer mix, a sample-barcoded 5' primer served in a second PCR lasting roughly 7 to 11 cycles. TCRdb ran MiXCR on the 5' RACE reads and lists one entry per CDR3 protein. Of 590,000 or so distinct CDR3 sequences in the sample, around 31% were seen once. Sequenced input: blood. The origin of the receptors is a woman aged 80 or over in good health.

Concerning this clonotype: This may come from a read error, since a much larger clone is one base off. The CDR3 sequence is CASSSKSPQGRVNTEAFF. The CDR3 DNA reads TGTGCCAGCAGTTCCAAAAGTCCACAGGGGCGAGTGAACACTGAAGCTTTCTTT. The genes are TRBV2 and TRBJ1-1; 7 bases line up with TRBD1. The V and J ends lost 5 bases and 0 bases, in that order; junction bases with no gene match: 15. The germline V gene has CDR1 SNHLY and CDR2 FYNNEI. The CDR3 runs to 18 residues.

The chain links TRBV5-8 to TRBJ1-5; a possible D gene is TRBD1 (6 bases). The germline V gene encodes CDR1 SGHTS and CDR2 YDEGEE. V was shortened by 7 bases and J by 5 bases, with 19 bases between the two germline ends. There are 15 residues in the CDR3. CDR3 in DNA: TGTGCCAGCGATGACGGGGGGCTCATCGATCAGCCCCAGCATTTT. Its protein is CASDDGGLIDQPQHF.

This clonotype was observed a few times. CDR3 region: CASSTGQKAYGYTF. The CDR3 DNA reads as TGTGCCAGCAGCACGGGACAGAAGGCCTATGGCTACACCTTC. V usage is TRBV7-2 and J usage is TRBJ1-2, with 7 bases lining up with TRBD1. The germline V gene encodes CDR1 SGHTA and CDR2 FQGNSA. The CDR3 loop spans 14 amino acids. V gave up 5 bases and J gave up 4 bases; unmatched junction bases: 7. The whole variable domain, filled in from reference TRBV7-2 and TRBJ1-2, reads GAGVSQSPSNKVTEKGKDVELRCDPISGHTALYWYRQSLGQGLEFLIYFQGNSAPDKSGLPSDRFSAERTGGSVSTLTIQRTQQEDSAVYLCASSTGQKAYGYTFGSGTRLTVV.

At least ten counts were recorded for this clonotype. The rearrangement joins TRBV7-2 to TRBJ2-3, with TRBD2 identical over 10 bases. Per germline, CDR1 SGHTA and CDR2 FQGNSA. This CDR3 has 15 residues. Losses at the gene ends were 5 bases for V and 1 base for J; bases not matched to a gene: 3. CDR3 nucleotides: TGTGCCAGCAGCCCACTAGCGGGGCGCACAGATACGCAGTATTTT. Protein product: CASSPLAGRTDTQYF.

This clonotype appeared once. The chain combines TRBV7-2 with TRBJ2-5, with no clear D. Germline assignment: CDR1 SGHTA and CDR2 FQGNSA. V was cut by 3 bases and J by 4 bases, with 15 bases left in between. CDR3 length equals 15 residues. The CDR3 DNA is TGTGCCAGCAGCTTGAAGCTGGGGATAGGAGAGACCCAGTACTTC. Translation gives CASSLKLGIGETQYF.

About this clonotype itself: One junction end does not reproduce the germline sequence, and a read error may be involved. The chain carries TRBV28 and TRBJ1-1, with 8 bases lining up with TRBD1. Per germline, CDR1 MDHEN and CDR2 SYDVKM. This CDR3 is built from 13 residues. The CDR3 DNA reads as TGTGCCGGCAGTGCGACAGGGGACACTGAAGCTTTCTTT. Residues: CAGSATGDTEAFF.

This clonotype was seen only a few times. The V gene is TRBV11-2, the J gene TRBJ2-3; 16 bases line up with TRBD2. Germline values: CDR1 SGHAT, CDR2 FQNNGV. V shed 4 bases, J shed 4 bases, and the junction held 2 bases outside the gene matches. The CDR3 length is 16 residues. Here the CDR3 DNA reads TGTGCCAGCAGCTCGGGACTAGCGGGGGGGGCAGATACGCAGTATTTT. The encoded protein is CASSSGLAGGADTQYF.

The chain has TRBV9 and TRBJ1-1; tentatively, D is TRBD1 (6 bases). The ends were cut back, 4 bases at V and 4 bases at J, with 17 bases in the middle. The V gene's germline CDR1 is SGDLS and CDR2 YYNGEE. The CDR3 extends over 15 amino acids. CDR3 nucleotides: TGTGCCAGCAGCCCACAGGGAACCGCTACCACTGAAGCTTTCTTT. Its translation is CASSPQGTATTEAFF. The entire variable domain, with the rest obtained from reference TRBV9 and TRBJ1-1, is as follows: DSGVTQTPKHLITATGQRVTLRCSPRSGDLSVYWYQQSLDQGLQFLIQYYNGEERAKGNILERFSAQQFPDLHSELNLSSLELGDSALYFCASSPQGTATTEAFFGQGTRLTVV.

This clonotype has only a few counts. The chain links TRBV6-1 to TRBJ2-3, with 13 nucleotides matching TRBD2. Trimming at V came to 6 bases and at J to 7 bases, leaving 7 bases not matched to a gene. This CDR3 spans 15 amino acids. In germline, CDR1 is MNHNS, CDR2 SASEGT. The DNA for the CDR3 is TGTGCCAGCAGAGTACTAGCGGGGGGGCCGAATACGCAGTATTTT. Its translation is CASRVLAGGPNTQYF.

Remarks on this clonotype: At one boundary the junction diverges from the germline segment, which might be a read error. The rearrangement links TRBV12-3 or TRBV12-4 to TRBJ2-3; perhaps TRBD2 as D (5 bases). The CDR3 totals 14 residues. This chain's CDR3 is CASSSREGTDAQYF. CDR3 coding DNA: TGTGCCAGCAGTTCCCGAGAGGGAACAGATGCGCAGTATTTT.

The sample holds many counts of this clonotype. This rearrangement joins TRBV9 to TRBJ1-2; 8 bases are a match to TRBD1. The germline gives CDR1 SGDLS, CDR2 YYNGEE. This CDR3 is built from 15 residues. After removal of 4 bases from V and 2 bases from J, the junction contained 7 bases not matched to a gene. CDR3 coding DNA: TGTGCCAGCAGCAAAACGGACAGGGTCAACTATGGCTACACCTTC. Its protein is CASSKTDRVNYGYTF.

This clonotype has ten or more counts. As DNA, the CDR3 is TGTGCCAGCAGTTTTTTGTCCCAGGGCTACACCTTC. Translating it yields CASSFLSQGYTF. The J gene is TRBJ1-2, the V gene TRBV7-9; the D is unclear. The V and J ends lost 6 bases and 8 bases respectively, with 13 bases between them. CDR3 size: 12 residues. Germline V gives CDR1 SEHNR, CDR2 FQNEAQ (reference sequence).

CDR3 DNA: TGTGCCAGCAGCTTGGCAGTCGCAGGAGCCTACAATGAGCAGTTCTTC. As protein: CASSLAVAGAYNEQFF. The chain joins TRBV5-6 to TRBJ2-1, with D unresolved. V was cut by 0 bases and J by 2 bases, with 12 bases left in between. This CDR3 comprises 16 residues. Per germline, CDR1 SGHDT and CDR2 YYEEEE.

The table lists this clonotype with a few counts. This sequence joins TRBV20-1 and TRBJ1-4; no firm D call. V was pared by 6 bases and J by 0 bases, with 11 bases between. The CDR3 covers 14 residues. In germline, CDR1 is DFQATT, CDR2 SNEGSKA (reference sequence). The CDR3, as DNA: TGCAGTGCCGCTTTGGGGTCAACTAATGAAAAACTGTTTTTT. This encodes CSAALGSTNEKLFF.

This clonotype was detected once. This chain links TRBV2 with TRBJ2-7; D unresolved. The germline V gene encodes CDR1 SNHLY and CDR2 FYNNEI. CDR3 length equals 14 residues. V lost 7 bases and J 1 base, leaving 14 bases between the germline ends. The CDR3 loop is CASTEHTSSYEQYF. The CDR3 DNA is TGTGCCAGCACCGAACACACCTCTTCCTACGAGCAGTACTTC.

This clonotype was counted ten times or more. The chain links TRBV20-1 to TRBJ1-1, with D tentatively TRBD1 (5 bases). From germline, CDR1 is DFQATT and CDR2 SNEGSKA (reference sequence). This CDR3 spans 13 amino acids. Trimming removed 6 bases from V and 4 bases from J, with 15 bases in between. The CDR3 DNA is TGCAGTGCCAGCGCCCGGGGGGGCACTGAAGCTTTCTTT. This translates into CSASARGGTEAFF.

This clonotype appeared many times. The chain carries TRBV20-1 and TRBJ2-7; 7 bases fit TRBD1. The CDR3 is 11 amino acids. CDR1 and CDR2 (germline): DFQATT, SNEGSKA (reference sequence). V lost 6 bases to trimming and J lost 2 bases; unmatched junction nucleotides: 1. The CDR3 loop reads CSAGTAYEQYF. CDR3 DNA: TGCAGTGCCGGGACAGCCTACGAGCAGTACTTC.

At least ten counts were recorded for this clonotype. The chain joins TRBV7-2 to TRBJ2-7; D is possibly TRBD1 (6 bases). V shed 5 bases and J shed 2 bases, with 13 bases lying between them. The germline gives CDR1 SGHTA, CDR2 FQGNSA. The CDR3 contains 14 residues. The CDR3 DNA sequence: TGTGCCAGCAGCCCGGACAGAGCGGCCTACGAGCAGTACTTC. This encodes CASSPDRAAYEQYF.

The sample holds a few counts of this clonotype. Relative to the germline gene, one junction end is altered; a read error may explain this. The V call is TRBV20-1, the J call TRBJ1-4, with D unresolved. The CDR3 spans 12 residues. Per the germline V gene, CDR1 is DFQATT and CDR2 is SNEGSKA (reference sequence). CDR3 in amino acids: CGAAQTSEKLFF. DNA of the CDR3: TGCGGTGCTGCCCAAACGAGCGAAAAACTGTTTTTT.

Concerning this clonotype itself: A much larger clone is a single base away; this may be a read error. The conserved final phenylalanine or tryptophan is absent from the CDR3, which likely points to a read error. The chain combines TRBV30 with TRBJ2-7, with 15 nucleotides matching TRBD2. Per germline, CDR1 GTSNPN and CDR2 SVGIG (reference sequence). V shed 8 bases and J 1 base; nucleotides not matched to a gene: 6. The CDR3 has 15 residues. Here the CDR3 DNA reads TGTGCCGCCCCGGGACTAGCGGGGGGATCCTACGAGCAGTACATC. Protein product: CAAPGLAGGSYEQYI.

A word on this clonotype: A much larger clone lies a single base off, so this may be a read error. The chain uses TRBV14 and TRBJ2-7; D possibly uses TRBD1 or TRBD2 (5 bases each). This CDR3 has 13 amino acids. Trimming stripped 4 bases from V and 2 bases from J, with 9 bases between. Germline CDR1 is SGHDN and CDR2 is FVKESK. In nucleotides, the CDR3 is TGTGCCAGCAGCCGGGACCCACCCTACGAGCAGTACTTC. As protein: CASSRDPPYEQYF.

This clonotype was detected ten times or more. The chain carries TRBV18 and TRBJ2-7; tentative D call: TRBD1 (5 bases). V lost 5 bases and J lost 7, with 15 bases in between. The CDR3 totals 13 residues. CDR1 KGHSH and CDR2 LQKENI come from the germline V gene. CDR3 nucleotide sequence: TGTGCCAGCTCATCTAGACAGAACGAAGAGCAGTACTTC. It encodes CASSSRQNEEQYF.

This clonotype was seen just once. The rearrangement uses TRBV12-3 or TRBV12-4 and TRBJ1-1; D remains unclear. V was cut by 7 bases and J by 8 bases, with 14 bases left in between. CDR3 size: 12 residues. Here the CDR3 DNA reads TGTGCCAGCAAGCGGTCGGGCCCAGAAGCTTTCTTT. Its translation: CASKRSGPEAFF.

This clonotype occurred a few times. A much larger clone differs by one base, so this may be a read error. This chain joins TRBV5-1 and TRBJ2-1; D is unclear. Germline CDR1 SGHRS, CDR2 YFSETQ. This CDR3 is 15 amino acids long. The V end was cut by 2 bases, the J end by 6 bases, with 15 bases between. The CDR3 bases are TGCGCCAGCAGCTTTGCGGCTACCGGGTGCAATGAGCAGTTCTTC. Its translation: CASSFAATGCNEQFF.